The 23 T cell receptor beta chains in this list originate from one sample, sequenced in a study of fetal regulatory T cell absence and autoimmunity. The data were produced by immunoSEQ multiplex PCR, yet TCRdb's version contains in-frame clones alone and is incomplete. Of about 95,000 clones listed, 55% to 75% are singletons. The material sequenced was pancreas tissue. Receptor source: a male donor with IPEX syndrome.

The chain links TRBV11-3 to TRBJ2-1, with D perhaps TRBD2 (6 bases). The CDR3 is 16 residues long. Per the germline V gene, CDR1 is SGHNT and CDR2 is YENEEA. Trimming removed 2 bases from V and 7 bases from J, with 18 bases in between. The CDR3 nucleotides are TGTGCCAGCAGCTTAAACACCTGGAGGGCCGGGAATGAGCAGTTCTTC. Its protein product is CASSLNTWRAGNEQFF.

This clone has a handful of counts. V gene TRBV2 combines with J gene TRBJ1-1; D remains ambiguous. The CDR3 extends over 16 amino acids. V was pared by 0 bases and J by 2 bases, with 13 bases between. In germline, CDR1 is SNHLY, CDR2 FYNNEI. The CDR3 region is CASSEAGGQVNTEAFF. In nucleotides, the CDR3 is TGTGCCAGCAGTGAAGCGGGCGGGCAGGTAAACACTGAAGCTTTCTTT.

This clone appeared a single time. The chain combines TRBV5-1 with TRBJ2-3; D uncertain. Germline CDR1 reads SGHRS; CDR2 reads YFSETQ. V lost 4 bases and J lost 2, with 8 bases in between. The CDR3 loop spans 13 amino acids. CDR3 amino acids: CASSVTTTDTQYF. For the CDR3, the DNA is TGCGCCAGCAGCGTGACCACCACAGATACGCAGTATTTT.

Only a few counts were recorded for this clone. The chain employs TRBV10-3 and TRBJ2-7; TRBD1 matches at 7 bases. CDR3 size: 14 residues. CDR1 and CDR2 from the germline V gene are ENHRY and SYGVKD. After removal of 4 bases from V and 1 base from J, the junction contained 4 bases not matched to a gene. DNA for the CDR3: TGTGCCATCAGTGCTCGGACAGGTTCCTACGAGCAGTACTTC. It encodes CAISARTGSYEQYF.

This chain joins TRBV6-1 and TRBJ1-1, with TRBD1 as a possible D gene (6 bases). Germline V CDR1 and CDR2: MNHNS, SASEGT. CDR3 length: 12 residues. Trimming left V 8 bases short and J 6 bases short, with 13 bases between. The CDR3 DNA is TGTGCCAGCCGCCTGGACAGCGCTGAAGCTTTCTTT. Amino acid sequence: CASRLDSAEAFF.

The chain is built from TRBV7-6 and TRBJ1-3, with no clear D. V was pared by 0 bases and J by 0 bases, with 6 bases between. The CDR3 is 15 residues long. Germline-derived CDR1 and CDR2 are SGHVS and FNYEAQ. CDR3 protein: CASSLAGRSGNTIYF. In DNA, the CDR3 is TGTGCCAGCAGCTTAGCCGGACGCTCTGGAAACACCATATATTTT. The complete variable domain, with remaining parts taken from reference TRBV7-6 and TRBJ1-3, reads GAGVSQSPRYKVTKRGQDVALRCDPISGHVSLYWYRQALGQGPEFLTYFNYEAQQDKSGLPNDRFSAERPEGSISTLTIQRTEQRDSAMYRCASSLAGRSGNTIYFGEGSWLTVV.

The chain combines TRBV7-2 with TRBJ2-5, with a tentative D call TRBD2 (5 bases). Germline V gene sequence: CDR1 SGHTA, CDR2 FQGNSA. Trimming left V 5 bases short and J 4 bases short, with 14 bases between. CDR3 length: 14 residues. CDR3 amino acids: CASSGSLLSETQYF. In DNA, the CDR3 is TGTGCCAGCAGCGGGAGTCTTTTATCAGAGACCCAGTACTTC.

The CDR3 region is CASIILAAGTYEQYF. The CDR3 DNA is TGTGCCAGCATAATTCTAGCGGCTGGTACCTACGAGCAGTACTTC. The gene calls are TRBV6-1 and TRBJ2-7; 7 nucleotides match TRBD2. From germline, CDR1 is MNHNS and CDR2 SASEGT. CDR3 length: 15 residues. V gave up 7 bases and J gave up 2 bases; unmatched junction bases: 11.

The chain links TRBV4-2 to TRBJ2-1; D gene unclear. V lost 1 base and J 4 bases, leaving 8 bases between the germline ends. Germline-derived CDR1 and CDR2 are LGHNA and YNFKEQ. This CDR3 has 14 amino acids. CDR3 nucleotide sequence: TGTGCCAGCAGCCAAGCAACTGCTTACAATGAGCAGTTCTTC. Protein: CASSQATAYNEQFF.

The CDR3 nucleotides read TGTGCCAGCAGCGTTCGACTAGCGGGGGGCCCAAAGGCAGATACGCAGTATTTT. This gives the protein CASSVRLAGGPKADTQYF. This chain uses TRBV9 with TRBJ2-3, with TRBD2 matching 13 bases. Trimming removed 2 bases from V and 4 bases from J; junction bases left unmatched: 10. The CDR3 spans 18 residues. Looked up from germline, CDR1 is SGDLS and CDR2 is YYNGEE.

The chain carries TRBV7-9 and TRBJ2-3; 11 positions match TRBD1. The ends lost 5 bases at V and 3 bases at J; junction bases unmatched: 4. Germline CDR1 SEHNR, CDR2 FQNEAQ (reference sequence). This CDR3 has 15 residues. CDR3 residues: CASSAGTGGTDTQYF. CDR3 in DNA: TGTGCCAGCAGCGCCGGGACAGGGGGTACAGATACGCAGTATTTT.

The chain recombines TRBV5-1 with TRBJ2-7, with D maybe TRBD1 (6 bases). CDR1 and CDR2 (germline): SGHRS, YFSETQ. The CDR3 has 14 amino acids. V lost 0 bases and J 0 bases, leaving 7 bases between the germline ends. The chain's CDR3 is CASSLAGHSYEQYF. The DNA for the CDR3 is TGCGCCAGCAGCTTGGCGGGACACTCCTACGAGCAGTACTTC.

The chain links TRBV10-3 to TRBJ2-6; D remains ambiguous. Germline CDR1 reads ENHRY; CDR2 reads SYGVKD. CDR3 length: 14 amino acids. Trimming stripped 6 bases from V and 2 bases from J, with 8 bases between. CDR3 amino acids: CAISPRPGANVLTF. The CDR3 DNA reads as TGTGCCATCAGCCCCCGGCCTGGGGCCAACGTCCTGACTTTC.

This clone was seen a few times. The chain is built from TRBV5-6 and TRBJ2-7; TRBD1 matches 8 bases. Trimming took 6 bases from V and 4 from J; bases not matched to a gene: 9. Germline V gene sequence: CDR1 SGHDT, CDR2 YYEEEE. The CDR3 runs 14 residues. CDR3 DNA sequence: TGTGCCAGCACGACCGACAGGGGAGGATACGAGCAGTACTTC. As protein: CASTTDRGGYEQYF.

This rearrangement joins TRBV30 to TRBJ2-1; 12 bases line up with TRBD2. CDR1 and CDR2 (germline): GTSNPN, SVGIG (reference sequence). This CDR3 has 15 amino acids. The junction had 5 bases not matched to a gene; V was cut back by 2 bases and J by 6 bases. CDR3: CAWSSLAGGPNEQFF. The CDR3 DNA sequence: TGTGCCTGGAGTTCTCTAGCGGGGGGGCCCAATGAGCAGTTCTTC.

CDR3 nucleotide sequence: TGTGCCAGCAGCCCAGCAACAGGGGGGCGGGAGCAGCCCCAGCATTTT. This sequence encodes CASSPATGGREQPQHF. V is TRBV7-9 and J is TRBJ1-5, with 8 positions matching TRBD1. CDR1 and CDR2 from the germline V gene are SEHNR and FQNEAQ (reference sequence). Losses at the gene ends were 5 bases for V and 7 bases for J; bases not matched to a gene: 13. There are 16 residues in the CDR3.

This chain joins TRBV2 and TRBJ1-5; D not certain. V was cut by 3 bases and J by 6 bases, with 9 bases left in between. Germline CDR1 reads SNHLY; CDR2 reads FYNNEI. The CDR3 runs 13 residues. The CDR3 DNA sequence: TGTGCCAGCAGTGACCTAGGAGGTCAGCCCCAGCATTTT. Protein: CASSDLGGQPQHF.

For the CDR3, the DNA is TGCGCCAGCAGTGACAGCGTAGCGGACACCGGGGAGCTGTTTTTT. Its translation is CASSDSVADTGELFF. The gene calls are TRBV10-1 and TRBJ2-2; D is perhaps TRBD2 (6 bases). This CDR3 has 15 amino acids. CDR1 is WNHNN and CDR2 is SYGVQD in the germline V gene (reference sequence). Trimming left V 3 bases short and J 3 bases short, with 11 bases between.

The CDR3 is CASSSLAGPVTDTQYF. CDR3 DNA sequence: TGTGCCAGCAGCTCATTAGCGGGTCCCGTGACAGATACGCAGTATTTT. The chain is built from TRBV7-8 and TRBJ2-3; TRBD2 matches 7 bases. From germline, CDR1 is SGHVS and CDR2 FQNEAQ. The CDR3 has 16 residues. Germline trimming cut 4 bases from V and 3 bases from J; bases unmatched to any gene: 10.

The chain combines TRBV6-5 with TRBJ2-5; tentative D call: TRBD1 (6 bases). Germline assignment: CDR1 MNHEY and CDR2 SVGAGI. Trimming took off 0 bases at V and 2 bases at J, with 7 bases between the two ends. This CDR3 contains 14 residues. CDR3 nucleotides: TGTGCCAGCAGTTACTCGAGGGGGCAAGAGACCCAGTACTTC. It yields the protein CASSYSRGQETQYF.

This clone was seen a few times. The chain has TRBV27 and TRBJ2-3; D is unclear. Per the germline V gene, CDR1 is MNHEY and CDR2 is SMNVEV (reference sequence). This CDR3 has 14 amino acids. Trimming removed 1 base from V and 1 base from J, with 6 bases in between. CDR3 amino acids: CASSLFGGTDTQYF. In nucleotides, the CDR3 is TGTGCCAGCAGTTTATTTGGGGGCACAGATACGCAGTATTTT.

The V call is TRBV4-2, the J call TRBJ1-1, with D perhaps TRBD1 (6 bases). This CDR3 spans 15 amino acids. The V gene's germline CDR1 is LGHNA and CDR2 YNFKEQ. The V end was cut by 4 bases, the J end by 8 bases, with 20 bases between. This chain's CDR3 is CASSPLRGHIEEAFF. In DNA, the CDR3 is TGTGCCAGCAGCCCCTTGAGGGGACATATCGAAGAAGCTTTCTTT.

V gene TRBV10-3 combines with J gene TRBJ2-7, with 7 positions matching TRBD1. V shed 4 bases and J 4 bases; nucleotides not matched to a gene: 4. Germline CDR1 reads ENHRY; CDR2 reads SYGVKD. This CDR3 region has 13 residues. The CDR3 DNA is TGTGCCATCAGTGGGACAGGTCAATACGAGCAGTACTTC. This translates into CAISGTGQYEQYF.